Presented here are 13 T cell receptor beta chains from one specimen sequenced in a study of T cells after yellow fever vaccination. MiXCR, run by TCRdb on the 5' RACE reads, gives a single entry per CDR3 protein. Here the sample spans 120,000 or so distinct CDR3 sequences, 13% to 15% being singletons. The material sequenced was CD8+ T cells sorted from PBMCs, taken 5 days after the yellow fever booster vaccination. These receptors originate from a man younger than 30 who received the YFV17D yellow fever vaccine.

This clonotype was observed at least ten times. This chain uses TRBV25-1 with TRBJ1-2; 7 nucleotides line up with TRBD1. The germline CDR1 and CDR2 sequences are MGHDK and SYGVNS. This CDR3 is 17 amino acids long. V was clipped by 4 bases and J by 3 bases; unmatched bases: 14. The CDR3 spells CASSGSRYGQVHYGYTF. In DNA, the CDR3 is TGTGCCAGCAGTGGTTCCCGCTATGGACAGGTCCACTATGGCTACACCTTC.

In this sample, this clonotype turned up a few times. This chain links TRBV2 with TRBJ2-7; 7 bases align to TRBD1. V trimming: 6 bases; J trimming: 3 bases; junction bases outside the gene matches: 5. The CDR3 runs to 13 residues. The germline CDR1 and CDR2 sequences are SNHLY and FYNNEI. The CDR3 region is CASRQGIDYEQYV. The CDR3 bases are TGTGCCAGCAGACAGGGGATTGACTACGAGCAGTACGTC.

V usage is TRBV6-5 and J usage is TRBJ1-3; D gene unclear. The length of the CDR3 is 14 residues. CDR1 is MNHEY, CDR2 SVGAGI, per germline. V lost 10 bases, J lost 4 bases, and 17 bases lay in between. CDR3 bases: TGTGCCACCAGGACCCTCGGAGGAGGAAACACCATATATTTT. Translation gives CATRTLGGGNTIYF.

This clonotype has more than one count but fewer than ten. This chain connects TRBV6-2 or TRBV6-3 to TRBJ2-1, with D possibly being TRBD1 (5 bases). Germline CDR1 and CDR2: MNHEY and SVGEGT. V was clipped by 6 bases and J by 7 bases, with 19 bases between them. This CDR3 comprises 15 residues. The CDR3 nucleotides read TGTGCCAGCAGCTCAGGCCCGACAGTAAAAAATGAGCAGTTCTTC. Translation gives CASSSGPTVKNEQFF.

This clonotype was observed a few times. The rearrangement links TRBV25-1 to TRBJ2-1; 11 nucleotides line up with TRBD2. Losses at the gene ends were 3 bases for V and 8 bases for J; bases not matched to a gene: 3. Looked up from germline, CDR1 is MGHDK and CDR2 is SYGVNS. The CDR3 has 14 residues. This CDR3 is CASSDSGGAHEQFF. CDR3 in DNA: TGTGCCAGCAGTGATAGCGGGGGGGCCCATGAGCAGTTCTTC. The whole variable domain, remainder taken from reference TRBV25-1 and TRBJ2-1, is EADIYQTPRYLVIGTGKKITLECSQTMGHDKMYWYQQDPGMELHLIHYSYGVNSTEKGDLSSESTVSRIRTEHFPLTLESARPSHTSQYLCASSDSGGAHEQFFGPGTRLTVL.

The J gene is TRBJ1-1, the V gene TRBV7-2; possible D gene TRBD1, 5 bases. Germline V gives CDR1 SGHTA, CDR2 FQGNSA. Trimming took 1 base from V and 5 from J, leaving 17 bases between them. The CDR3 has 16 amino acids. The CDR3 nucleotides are TGTGCCAGCAGCTTAGAAGGGGATCGTGTCAGGACTGAAGCTTTCTTT. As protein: CASSLEGDRVRTEAFF.

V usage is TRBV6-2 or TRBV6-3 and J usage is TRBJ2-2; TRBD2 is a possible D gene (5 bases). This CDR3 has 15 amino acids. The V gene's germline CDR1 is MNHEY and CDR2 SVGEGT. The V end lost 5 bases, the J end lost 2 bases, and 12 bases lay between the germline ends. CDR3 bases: TGTGCCAGCAGTGGGGATGAGGGAAACACCGGGGAGCTGTTTTTT. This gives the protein CASSGDEGNTGELFF.

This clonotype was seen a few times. The CDR3 coding sequence is TGCGCCAGCAGACAGTCACACTCTGGAAACACCATATATTTT. Its translation is CASRQSHSGNTIYF. The rearrangement joins TRBV5-1 to TRBJ1-3; no reliable D call. CDR1 is SGHRS and CDR2 is YFSETQ in the germline V gene. This CDR3 has 14 amino acids. V shed 5 bases and J shed 0 bases, with 9 bases lying between them.

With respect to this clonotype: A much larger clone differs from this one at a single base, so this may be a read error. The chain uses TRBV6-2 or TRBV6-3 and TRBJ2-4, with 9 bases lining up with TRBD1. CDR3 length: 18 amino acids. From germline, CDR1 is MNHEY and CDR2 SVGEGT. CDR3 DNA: TGTGCCAGCAGTTACCCCCTCGGTGGGGGACAGGGTGGAAACATTCTGTACTTC. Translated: CASSYPLGGGQGGNILYF.

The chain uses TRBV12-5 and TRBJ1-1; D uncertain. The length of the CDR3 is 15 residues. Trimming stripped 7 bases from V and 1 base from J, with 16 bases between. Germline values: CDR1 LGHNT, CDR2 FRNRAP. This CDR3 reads CASDSLRTSNTEAFF. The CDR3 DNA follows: TGTGCTAGTGACTCCCTCCGCACGTCGAACACTGAAGCTTTCTTT.

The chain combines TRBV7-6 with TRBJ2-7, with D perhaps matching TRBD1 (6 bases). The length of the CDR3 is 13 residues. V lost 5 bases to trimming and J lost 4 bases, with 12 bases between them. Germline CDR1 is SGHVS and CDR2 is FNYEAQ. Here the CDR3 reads CASSEDRNYEQYF. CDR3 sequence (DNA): TGTGCCAGCAGCGAGGACAGAAATTACGAGCAGTACTTC.

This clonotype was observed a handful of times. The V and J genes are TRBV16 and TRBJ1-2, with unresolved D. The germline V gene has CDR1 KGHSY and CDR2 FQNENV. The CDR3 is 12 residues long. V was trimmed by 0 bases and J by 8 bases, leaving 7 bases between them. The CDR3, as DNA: TGTGCCAGCAGCCAATCGGCCCGGGGCTACACCTTC. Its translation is CASSQSARGYTF.

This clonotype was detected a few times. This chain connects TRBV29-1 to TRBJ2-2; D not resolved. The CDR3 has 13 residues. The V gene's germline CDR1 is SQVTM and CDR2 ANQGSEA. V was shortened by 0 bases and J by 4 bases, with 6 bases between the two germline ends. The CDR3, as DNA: TGCAGCGTTGAAGAGGCACGCACCGGGGAGCTGTTTTTT. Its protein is CSVEEARTGELFF.